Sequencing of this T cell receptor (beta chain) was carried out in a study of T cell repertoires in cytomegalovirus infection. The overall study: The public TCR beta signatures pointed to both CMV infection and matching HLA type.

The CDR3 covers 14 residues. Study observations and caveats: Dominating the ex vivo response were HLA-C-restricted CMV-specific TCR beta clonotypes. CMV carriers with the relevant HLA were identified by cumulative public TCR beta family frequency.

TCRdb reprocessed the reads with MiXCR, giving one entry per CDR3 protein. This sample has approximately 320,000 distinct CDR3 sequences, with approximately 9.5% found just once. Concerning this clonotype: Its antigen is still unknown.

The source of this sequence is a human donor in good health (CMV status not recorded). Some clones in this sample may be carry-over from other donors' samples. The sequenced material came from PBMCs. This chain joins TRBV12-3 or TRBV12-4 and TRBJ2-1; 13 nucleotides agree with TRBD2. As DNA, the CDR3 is TGTGCAATCCGTTTGGGACTAGCGGGAAGTGAGCAGTTCTTC. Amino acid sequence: CAIRLGLAGSEQFF.